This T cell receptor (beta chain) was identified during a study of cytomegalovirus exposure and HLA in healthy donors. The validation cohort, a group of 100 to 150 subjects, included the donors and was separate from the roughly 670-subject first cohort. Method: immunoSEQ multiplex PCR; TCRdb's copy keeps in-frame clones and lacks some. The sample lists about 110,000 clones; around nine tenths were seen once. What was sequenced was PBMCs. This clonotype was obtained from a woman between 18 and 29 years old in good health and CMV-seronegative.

CDR3 region: CASSLYSTGNGYTF. As DNA, the CDR3 is TGTGCCAGCAGTTTATACTCGACAGGGAATGGCTACACCTTC. This sequence joins TRBV27 and TRBJ1-2; 7 bases map to TRBD1. The germline V gene encodes CDR1 MNHEY and CDR2 SMNVEV (reference sequence). This CDR3 spans 14 amino acids. Trimming removed 1 base from V and 6 bases from J; junction bases left unmatched: 5.